This TCR beta chain was captured in a study of blood T cell repertoires in COVID-19. Using immunoSEQ multiplex PCR, the repertoire was profiled, and TCRdb retains in-frame clones only, with some absent. Of 130,000 or so clones listed, approximately 90% are singletons. V was pared by 3 bases and J by 1 base, with 15 bases between. Germline CDR1 reads MNHEY; CDR2 reads SVGAGI. The CDR3 runs 16 residues. The rearrangement joins TRBV6-5 to TRBJ1-1, with D unresolved. This receptor was identified in a man aged 60 to 69 with COVID-19, enrolled during active disease. The source material was peripheral blood. The CDR3 nucleotides are TGTGCCAGCAGTTATCTCGGCGCCAGACAGAACACTGAAGCTTTCTTT. It encodes CASSYLGARQNTEAFF.